The 26 T cell receptor beta chains below come from one sample, sequenced in a study of blood T cell repertoires in COVID-19. Here immunoSEQ multiplex PCR was the method, and the copy in TCRdb shows in-frame clones only, minus some. Here the sample spans under 200,000 clones, 79% being singletons. The sequenced sample was peripheral blood. The receptor set was obtained from a woman between 55 and 75 years old with COVID-19, enrolled during active disease.

This clone was recorded only once. This chain joins TRBV5-1 and TRBJ1-1; D perhaps matches TRBD1 (6 bases). Trimming removed 1 base at V and 8 bases at J, with 12 bases between. This CDR3 spans 13 amino acids. Germline loops: CDR1 SGHRS, CDR2 YFSETQ. The chain's CDR3 is CASSLTGKSEAFF. For the CDR3, the DNA is TGCGCCAGCAGCTTGACAGGGAAGTCGGAAGCTTTCTTT.

This clone occurred a few times. The V gene is TRBV5-1, the J gene TRBJ2-5, with a weak D call TRBD1 (5 bases). Trimming pared 6 bases from V and 5 bases from J, leaving 20 bases between. The CDR3 sequence is 15 residues long. Per germline, CDR1 SGHRS and CDR2 YFSETQ. CDR3 in DNA: TGCGCCAGCATTCCCTGGGCAGGGTTATCGGAGACCCAGTACTTC. This sequence encodes CASIPWAGLSETQYF.

The gene calls are TRBV28 and TRBJ2-1, with TRBD2 identical over 10 bases. The CDR3 has 16 amino acids. With V trimmed by 5 bases and J by 11 bases, 15 bases remained unmatched. Per the germline V gene, CDR1 is MDHEN and CDR2 is SYDVKM. The CDR3 sequence is CASSTQTSGRVGQQFF. CDR3 nucleotides: TGTGCCAGCAGTACCCAAACAAGCGGGAGGGTGGGGCAGCAGTTCTTC.

The chain employs TRBV5-6 and TRBJ1-6; TRBD1 matches 7 bases. Trimming took 1 base from V and 6 from J; bases not matched to a gene: 10. The CDR3 runs to 17 residues. Germline V gene sequence: CDR1 SGHDT, CDR2 YYEEEE. The CDR3 is CASSLQPGTVGNSPLHF. In DNA, the CDR3 is TGTGCCAGCAGCTTGCAACCCGGGACAGTGGGTAATTCACCCCTCCACTTT.

This chain links TRBV27 with TRBJ2-7; 12 bases are shared with TRBD2. This CDR3 has 14 residues. Germline CDR1 is MNHEY and CDR2 is SMNVEV (reference sequence). Trimming took 6 bases from V and 5 from J; bases not matched to a gene: 5. DNA of the CDR3: TGTGCCAGCAGACTAGCGGGAGGCTACGACGAGCAGTACTTC. Its translation is CASRLAGGYDEQYF.

V and J are TRBV7-8 and TRBJ1-6; 11 bases line up with TRBD1. Germline-derived CDR1 and CDR2 are SGHVS and FQNEAQ. CDR3 size: 17 residues. Trimming took 5 bases from V and 3 from J; bases not matched to a gene: 6. The DNA for the CDR3 is TGTGCCAGCAGCCTGGGGACAGGGGGGAACTATAATTCACCCCTCCACTTT. It encodes CASSLGTGGNYNSPLHF. The complete variable domain, with remaining parts taken from reference TRBV7-8 and TRBJ1-6, reads GAGVSQSPRYKVAKRGQDVALRCDPISGHVSLFWYQQALGQGPEFLTYFQNEAQLDKSGLPSDRFFAERPEGSVSTLKIQRTQQEDSAVYLCASSLGTGGNYNSPLHFGNGTRLTVT.

V gene TRBV2 combines with J gene TRBJ1-1, with D possibly being TRBD1 (5 bases). V shed 5 bases and J shed 0 bases, with 13 bases lying between them. The CDR3 runs 15 residues. Germline CDR1 is SNHLY and CDR2 is FYNNEI. The CDR3 DNA is TGTGCCAGCAGTACTCGGGCAGGGATGAACACTGAAGCTTTCTTT. Residues: CASSTRAGMNTEAFF. Variable domain in full (rest from reference TRBV2 and TRBJ1-1): EPEVTQTPSHQVTQMGQEVILRCVPISNHLYFYWYRQILGQKVEFLVSFYNNEISEKSEIFDDQFSVERPDGSNFTLKIRSTKLEDSAMYFCASSTRAGMNTEAFFGQGTRLTVV.

This chain joins TRBV6-5 and TRBJ1-3, with TRBD1 matching over 7 bases. J lost 6 bases, V lost 5 bases, and 7 bases had no gene match. Germline V gene data show CDR1 as MNHEY and CDR2 as SVGAGI. The CDR3 length is 14 residues. This CDR3 reads CASSHRGLENTIYF. CDR3 in DNA: TGTGCCAGCAGTCACAGGGGATTGGAAAACACCATATATTTT.

This clone was found a few times. The chain carries TRBV19 and TRBJ2-3, with D perhaps TRBD2 (6 bases). The CDR3 runs 20 residues. V was cut by 0 bases and J by 2 bases, with 24 bases left in between. Germline V CDR1 and CDR2: LNHDA, SQIVND (reference sequence). DNA of the CDR3: TGTGCCAGTAGTATAGAGGGAGGAGTTCTGGCCCCCGGGAACACAGATACGCAGTATTTT. Amino acid sequence: CASSIEGGVLAPGNTDTQYF.

The rearrangement uses TRBV3-1 (or the pseudogene TRBV3-2) and TRBJ2-1, with 7 nucleotides matching TRBD2. The V gene's germline CDR1 is LGHDT and CDR2 YNNKEL (reference sequence). The CDR3 length is 17 residues. Trimming removed 1 base from V and 7 bases from J; junction bases left unmatched: 13. The DNA for the CDR3 is TGTGCCAGCAGCCAAGGCCTTTCGGCGGGAGATTCGAATGAGCAGTTCTTC. Translation gives CASSQGLSAGDSNEQFF.

The V gene is TRBV3-1 (or the pseudogene TRBV3-2), the J gene TRBJ2-7, with 10 nucleotides matching TRBD2. Germline loops: CDR1 LGHDT, CDR2 YNNKEL (reference sequence). The length of the CDR3 is 16 residues. The junction had 18 bases not matched to a gene; V was cut back by 4 bases and J by 12 bases. CDR3 sequence (DNA): TGTGCCAGCAGCCCCTTGCTAGCGGGAGCGACCCTATTTCGGTACTTC. Its translation is CASSPLLAGATLFRYF.

This clone was seen a single time. V and J are TRBV28 and TRBJ2-5; 9 nucleotides agree with TRBD2. The CDR3 covers 14 residues. The V gene's germline CDR1 is MDHEN and CDR2 SYDVKM. V trimming: 3 bases; J trimming: 4 bases; junction bases outside the gene matches: 3. DNA of the CDR3: TGTGCCAGCAGTTTCGCGGGGGGGCCAGAGACCCAGTACTTC. This gives the protein CASSFAGGPETQYF.

The chain links TRBV6-5 to TRBJ2-1, with 7 positions matching TRBD2. The CDR3 is 15 residues long. CDR1 is MNHEY, CDR2 SVGAGI, per germline. The ends lost 6 bases at V and 5 bases at J; junction bases unmatched: 10. The CDR3 DNA reads as TGTGCCAGCAGCCCCGGACTAGGCTTGCACAATGAGCAGTTCTTC. Its protein product is CASSPGLGLHNEQFF.

J is TRBJ2-3 and V is TRBV28; perhaps TRBD1 as D (5 bases). V lost 5 bases, J lost 3 bases, and 21 bases lay in between. CDR3 length: 17 residues. CDR1 and CDR2 (germline): MDHEN, SYDVKM. The DNA for the CDR3 is TGTGCCAGCAGTCCGCCCCATTCAGGGAAAAGAACAGATACGCAGTATTTT. It codes for CASSPPHSGKRTDTQYF. The whole variable domain, filled in from reference TRBV28 and TRBJ2-3, reads DVKVTQSSRYLVKRTGEKVFLECVQDMDHENMFWYRQDPGLGLRLIYFSYDVKMKEKGDIPEGYSVSREKKERFSLILESASTNQTSMYLCASSPPHSGKRTDTQYFGPGTRLTVL.

This clone appeared once. The CDR3 region is CASSISSLTYNEQFF. CDR3 DNA sequence: TGTGCCAGCAGCATCTCCTCTCTTACCTACAATGAGCAGTTCTTC. The V call is TRBV7-6, the J call TRBJ2-1, with D unresolved. Trimming pared 5 bases from V and 2 bases from J, leaving 13 bases between. Germline lookup yields CDR1 SGHVS and CDR2 FNYEAQ. The CDR3 consists of 15 residues.

This clone was seen only a few times. The chain couples TRBV19 to TRBJ2-2; 9 bases align to TRBD2. Per germline, CDR1 LNHDA and CDR2 SQIVND (reference sequence). V dropped 4 bases and J dropped 9; count of bases not matched to a gene: 3. The CDR3 spans 13 residues. In DNA, the CDR3 is TGTGCCAGTAGTACTAGCGGGGCCAGGGAGCTGTTTTTT. Its protein is CASSTSGARELFF. The variable domain in full, completed from reference TRBV19 and TRBJ2-2, reads DGGITQSPKYLFRKEGQNVTLSCEQNLNHDAMYWYRQDPGQGLRLIYYSQIVNDFQKGDIAEGYSVSREKKESFPLTVTSAQKNPTAFYLCASSTSGARELFFGEGSRLTVL.

The chain recombines TRBV27 with TRBJ2-2; 7 nucleotides align to TRBD1. Germline V CDR1 and CDR2: MNHEY, SMNVEV (reference sequence). The CDR3 is 14 residues long. V shed 6 bases, J shed 6 bases, and the junction held 7 bases outside the gene matches. The CDR3 region has the DNA TGTGCCAGCAGCCCGACGCAGGGGGCCGGGGAGCTGTTTTTT. Amino acids: CASSPTQGAGELFF.

V usage is TRBV5-6 and J usage is TRBJ1-1, with D maybe TRBD1 (6 bases). Per germline, CDR1 SGHDT and CDR2 YYEEEE. CDR3 length equals 14 residues. V was clipped by 4 bases and J by 1 base, with 11 bases between them. The CDR3 DNA follows: TGTGCCAGCAGCCCGGGACACCCGAACACTGAAGCTTTCTTT. Translating it yields CASSPGHPNTEAFF.

The chain combines TRBV7-9 with TRBJ1-1, with D unresolved. The V end lost 5 bases, the J end lost 1 base, and 11 bases lay between the germline ends. The CDR3 is 14 amino acids. Germline CDR1 is SEHNR and CDR2 is FQNEAQ (reference sequence). The CDR3 reads CASSPGGENTEAFF. DNA of the CDR3: TGTGCCAGCAGCCCTGGAGGAGAGAACACTGAAGCTTTCTTT.

J is TRBJ2-7 and V is TRBV28, with 13 bases matching TRBD2. Looked up from germline, CDR1 is MDHEN and CDR2 is SYDVKM. The CDR3 has 16 amino acids. V was pared by 3 bases and J by 4 bases, with 6 bases of the junction left unmatched. In nucleotides, the CDR3 is TGTGCCAGCAGTTTGAGGACTAGCGGGAGTATATACGAGCAGTACTTC. Translated, it gives CASSLRTSGSIYEQYF.

The chain combines TRBV19 with TRBJ2-7, with TRBD2 matching 8 bases. The ends lost 5 bases at V and 0 bases at J; junction bases unmatched: 6. Germline V lookup: CDR1 LNHDA, CDR2 SQIVND (reference sequence). CDR3 length equals 15 residues. The CDR3 sequence: CASSRSGGDSYEQYF. The CDR3 DNA follows: TGTGCCAGTAGTCGGTCGGGAGGGGACTCCTACGAGCAGTACTTC.

V and J are TRBV4-3 and TRBJ1-2; D gene uncertain. The germline V and J ends were trimmed by 1 base and 0 bases, with 9 bases remaining between them. Germline V gene lookup returns CDR1 LGHNA and CDR2 YSLEER. This CDR3 is built from 15 residues. As DNA, the CDR3 is TGCGCCAGCAGCCAAGGGCCAAAAACTAACTATGGCTACACCTTC. It is translated as CASSQGPKTNYGYTF.

The chain links TRBV6-2 or TRBV6-3 to TRBJ2-4; 10 bases fit TRBD1. Germline V CDR1 and CDR2: MNHEY, SVGEGT. This CDR3 spans 20 amino acids. V lost 0 bases to trimming and J lost 0 bases; unmatched junction nucleotides: 11. The DNA of the CDR3 is TGTGCCAGCAGTTACTCGACAGGGGGCGCCCATTCGATAGCCAAAAACATTCAGTACTTC. It specifies CASSYSTGGAHSIAKNIQYF.

A single count supports this clone. The chain employs TRBV2 and TRBJ2-3; the match to TRBD2 covers 12 bases. This CDR3 has 16 residues. Germline CDR1 reads SNHLY; CDR2 reads FYNNEI. The V segment lost 6 bases and the J segment 5 bases; nucleotides outside the gene matches: 9. The CDR3 reads CASRLLAGGSRDTQYF. The CDR3 nucleotides are TGTGCCAGCAGGCTTCTAGCGGGAGGGTCCAGAGATACGCAGTATTTT.

This clone was seen a single time. This chain connects TRBV6-5 to TRBJ1-2, with TRBD1 identical over 7 bases. The V segment lost 0 bases and the J segment 6 bases; nucleotides outside the gene matches: 7. Germline lookup yields CDR1 MNHEY and CDR2 SVGAGI. The CDR3 totals 15 residues. CDR3 nucleotide sequence: TGTGCCAGCAGTTACTCGACGAGACAGGGAAATGGCTACACCTTC. This translates into CASSYSTRQGNGYTF.

This rearrangement joins TRBV11-3 to TRBJ2-1; 8 nucleotides match TRBD1. J was trimmed by 6 bases and V by 5 bases; bases with no gene match: 9. The CDR3 contains 15 residues. The V gene's germline CDR1 is SGHNT and CDR2 YENEEA. The DNA for the CDR3 is TGTGCCAGCAGCCGCGGGGACAGGCCTTTCAATGAGCAGTTCTTC. Translating gives CASSRGDRPFNEQFF.